The 14 T cell receptor beta chains listed next were all sequenced from one sample in a study of read filtering for tumor transcriptome and immune sequencing. This library used roughly 400 ng RNA and molecular barcoded adaptors spanning alpha/delta and beta/gamma chains. MiXCR, run by TCRdb on the reads, gives a single entry per CDR3 protein. Of fewer than 90,000 distinct CDR3 sequences listed, about 12% are singletons. What was sequenced was a population of CD138-negative cells sorted from bone marrow. The receptor set was obtained from a donor at least 40 years old with multiple myeloma.

This clonotype was seen repeatedly, ten times or more. The chain couples TRBV2 to TRBJ2-3; 7 bases match TRBD2. Losses at the gene ends were 8 bases for V and 3 bases for J; bases not matched to a gene: 5. The CDR3 sequence is 13 residues long. Germline CDR1 SNHLY, CDR2 FYNNEI. CDR3 in amino acids: CASQGGETDTQYF. CDR3 DNA: TGTGCCAGCCAGGGAGGGGAAACAGATACGCAGTATTTT.

This clonotype was seen many times. The chain recombines TRBV7-2 with TRBJ1-1; no clear D gene. Germline values: CDR1 SGHTA, CDR2 FQGNSA. The V end lost 5 bases, the J end lost 1 base, and 8 bases lay between the germline ends. CDR3 length: 13 residues. The CDR3 region is CASSRDGNTEAFF. In DNA, the CDR3 is TGTGCCAGCAGCCGTGACGGGAACACTGAAGCTTTCTTT.

Worth noting for this clonotype: The CDR3 does not end in the conserved phenylalanine or tryptophan, so this is likely a read error. V gene TRBV7-6 combines with J gene TRBJ2-3; D is uncertain. The germline V gene has CDR1 SGHVS and CDR2 FNYEAQ. This CDR3 is built from 16 residues. The V gene lost 1 base and the J gene lost 2 bases, with 13 bases spanning the gap. The CDR3 nucleotides are TGTGCCAGCAGCTTAGATTACGGGCCCGCCACAGATACGCAGTATCTT. Translation: CASSLDYGPATDTQYL.

At least ten counts were recorded for this clonotype. The chain links TRBV6-6 to TRBJ2-1, with 8 bases that match TRBD2. CDR1 is MNHNY and CDR2 is SVGAGI in the germline V gene (reference sequence). With V trimmed by 6 bases and J by 6 bases, 13 bases remained unmatched. The CDR3 length is 16 residues. The CDR3 loop reads CASSEARSGGPNEQFF. CDR3 DNA: TGTGCCAGCAGCGAGGCCCGGAGCGGGGGCCCCAATGAGCAGTTCTTC.

This clonotype was observed many times. This chain uses TRBV28 with TRBJ2-3, with 11 bases lining up with TRBD2. The CDR3 is made up of 18 amino acids. V shed 4 bases and J 0 bases; nucleotides not matched to a gene: 9. Germline CDR1 and CDR2: MDHEN and SYDVKM. CDR3 amino acids: CASSSGTSGPMSTDTQYF. The CDR3 bases are TGTGCCAGCAGTTCCGGGACTAGCGGTCCCATGAGCACAGATACGCAGTATTTT.

This clonotype was picked up many times. The chain joins TRBV29-1 to TRBJ2-1; D call uncertain. This CDR3 has 14 residues. V was trimmed by 7 bases and J by 6 bases, leaving 19 bases between them. CDR1 is SQVTM and CDR2 is ANQGSEA in the germline V gene. The CDR3 DNA follows: TGCAGCGCCCGGGCCCAACTTATTTCCAATGAGCAGTTCTTC. Translating it yields CSARAQLISNEQFF.

This clonotype was seen a few times. The CDR3 coding sequence is TGTGCCAGCAGTCGACAATCAGGCACTGAAGCTTTCTTT. Translation gives CASSRQSGTEAFF. This chain connects TRBV12-3 or TRBV12-4 to TRBJ1-1, with D unclear. V lost 5 bases, J lost 4 bases, and 11 bases lay in between. The CDR3 runs 13 residues.

This clonotype was detected ten times or more. The chain links TRBV29-1 to TRBJ1-1, with unresolved D. CDR3 length equals 13 residues. V shed 4 bases and J shed 0 bases, with 9 bases lying between them. Germline CDR1 SQVTM, CDR2 ANQGSEA. The CDR3 region has the DNA TGCAGCGTTGTGCGGCAGGTGAACACTGAAGCTTTCTTT. It encodes CSVVRQVNTEAFF.

At least ten counts were recorded for this clonotype. V usage is TRBV11-3 and J usage is TRBJ2-3, with D tentatively TRBD2 (6 bases). The CDR3 is 14 amino acids. Trimming took 1 base from V and 6 from J, leaving 11 bases between them. CDR1 is SGHNT and CDR2 is YENEEA in the germline V gene. The CDR3 here is CASSLGGTFDTQYF. The CDR3 DNA follows: TGTGCCAGCAGCTTAGGCGGGACTTTCGATACGCAGTATTTT.

This rearrangement joins TRBV6-1 to TRBJ2-7, with 10 bases fitting TRBD1. Germline-derived CDR1 and CDR2 are MNHNS and SASEGT. CDR3 size: 15 residues. J was trimmed by 5 bases and V by 6 bases; bases with no gene match: 10. For the CDR3, the DNA is TGTGCCAGCAGGATGCCCCGGGACAGGGGCCACGAGCAGTACTTC. Translating gives CASRMPRDRGHEQYF.

On this clonotype: A much bigger clone sits one base away, suggesting this may be a read error. The rearrangement links TRBV28 to TRBJ1-5; 7 bases are a match to TRBD1. The CDR3 has 17 residues. Germline-derived CDR1 and CDR2 are MDHEN and SYDVKM. The CDR3 region has the DNA TGTGCCAGCAGTCCCGGACAGGAGCTATATAGCAGTCAGCCCCAGCATTTT. This translates into CASSPGQELYSSQPQHF. The full variable domain, completed using reference TRBV28 and TRBJ1-5, is DVKVTQSSRYLVKRTGEKVFLECVQDMDHENMFWYRQDPGLGLRLIYFSYDVKMKEKGDIPEGYSVSREKKERFSLILESASTNQTSMYLCASSPGQELYSSQPQHFGDGTRLSIL.

At least ten counts were recorded for this clonotype. The chain combines TRBV5-5 with TRBJ2-5, with D tentatively TRBD2 (5 bases). Germline values: CDR1 SGHKS, CDR2 YYEKEE (reference sequence). This CDR3 comprises 14 residues. V was shortened by 1 base and J by 6 bases, with 13 bases between the two germline ends. Here the CDR3 DNA reads TGTGCCAGCAGCTTGAGCAGGCAGACTAAGACCCAGTACTTC. This sequence encodes CASSLSRQTKTQYF.

This clonotype was observed many times. The V call is TRBV14, the J call TRBJ1-1; perhaps TRBD1 as D (5 bases). Germline CDR1 reads SGHDN; CDR2 reads FVKESK. The CDR3 has 15 amino acids. V lost 1 base and J lost 6, with 15 bases in between. The CDR3 DNA reads as TGTGCCAGCAGCCAAGGGAATTTGGGGGTGGCTGAAGCTTTCTTT. Its protein product is CASSQGNLGVAEAFF.

In its sample, this clonotype was seen many times. The CDR3: CASSFHFRDTEAFF. The CDR3 nucleotides read TGCGCCAGCAGCTTCCACTTTAGGGACACTGAAGCTTTCTTT. This chain uses TRBV5-1 with TRBJ1-1; no reliable D call. The CDR3 spans 14 residues. The germline V gene has CDR1 SGHRS and CDR2 YFSETQ. V was cut by 2 bases and J by 3 bases, with 11 bases left in between.